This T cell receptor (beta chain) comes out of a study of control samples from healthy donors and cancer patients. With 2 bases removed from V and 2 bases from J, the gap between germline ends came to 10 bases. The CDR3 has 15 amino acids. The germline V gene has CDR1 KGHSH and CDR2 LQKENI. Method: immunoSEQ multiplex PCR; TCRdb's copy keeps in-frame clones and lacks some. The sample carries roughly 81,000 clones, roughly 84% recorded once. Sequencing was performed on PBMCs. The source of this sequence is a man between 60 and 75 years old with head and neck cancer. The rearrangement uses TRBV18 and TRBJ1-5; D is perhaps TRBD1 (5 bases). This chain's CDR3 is CASSPGGSGNQPQHF. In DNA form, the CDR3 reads TGTGCCAGCTCACCAGGGGGAAGCGGCAATCAGCCCCAGCATTTT. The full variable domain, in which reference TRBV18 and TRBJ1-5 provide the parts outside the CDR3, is NAGVMQNPRHLVRRRGQEARLRCSPMKGHSHVYWYRQLPEEGLKFMVYLQKENIIDESGMPKERFSAEFPKEGPSILRIQQVVRGDSAAYFCASSPGGSGNQPQHFGDGTRLSIL.